The 22 T cell receptor beta chains listed next were all sequenced from one sample in a study of cytomegalovirus exposure and HLA in healthy donors listed by TCRdb under 2017. The library was made by the immunoSEQ multiplex PCR assay. For the multiplex PCR, a mixture combining 60 forward primers for TCR Vbeta segments and 13 reverse primers for TCR Jbeta segments was used. The table was pulled from immuneACCESS by TCRdb, which kept in-frame rearrangements only. Such tables lose some clones; where checked, under half of the loss comes from unresolved V genes, and the rest has no known cause. The sample profile shows under 200,000 clones; approximately 80% of them were found once. The ten largest clones add up to under 2.5% of the sample. Specimen: PBMCs. These receptors all stem from a man aged 50 to 60 in good health and CMV-seropositive.

A single count supports this clone. DNA for the CDR3: TGCGCCAGCAGCCAAGAATCACAGGGGAACACCGGGGAGCTGTTTTTT. It translates to CASSQESQGNTGELFF. The chain recombines TRBV4-3 with TRBJ2-2, with a possible D match to TRBD1 (6 bases). CDR1 and CDR2 (germline): LGHNA, YSLEER. V dropped 0 bases and J dropped 1 base, with 9 bases sitting between them. The CDR3 consists of 16 residues.

The chain employs TRBV5-1 and TRBJ2-1; 12 bases are shared with TRBD2. CDR1 is SGHRS, CDR2 YFSETQ, per germline. Unmatched junction bases numbered 10, after V lost 4 bases and J lost 5 bases. This CDR3 spans 17 amino acids. The CDR3 is CASSPSPLAGGHNEQFF. The CDR3 nucleotides are TGCGCCAGCAGCCCCAGCCCCCTAGCGGGGGGGCACAATGAGCAGTTCTTC.

V and J are TRBV5-1 and TRBJ2-5, with 7 bases lining up with TRBD1. CDR1 and CDR2 from the germline V gene are SGHRS and YFSETQ. With V trimmed by 4 bases and J by 2 bases, 11 bases remained unmatched. This CDR3 is 16 amino acids long. For the CDR3, the DNA is TGCGCCAGCAGCGATGGTATGGGACAGTTACAAGAGACCCAGTACTTC. Translated, it gives CASSDGMGQLQETQYF.

This clone was seen a handful of times. The chain carries TRBV10-1 and TRBJ2-1, with 7 bases lining up with TRBD2. The length of the CDR3 is 13 residues. The V gene end was trimmed by 7 bases and the J gene end by 10 bases; junction bases not matched to a gene: 10. Germline V gives CDR1 WNHNN, CDR2 SYGVQD (reference sequence). The CDR3 nucleotides read TGCGCCAGCAATAACATAGTCGGGGGGGAGCAGTTCTTC. Amino acids: CASNNIVGGEQFF.

This clone was counted a single time. The gene calls are TRBV19 and TRBJ2-3, with D uncertain. The CDR3 covers 13 residues. The germline V and J ends were trimmed by 5 bases and 0 bases, with 6 bases remaining between them. CDR1 and CDR2 from the germline V gene are LNHDA and SQIVND (reference sequence). The CDR3 DNA sequence: TGTGCCAGTAGTTTTTCGAGCACAGATACGCAGTATTTT. Amino acids: CASSFSSTDTQYF.

The chain joins TRBV15 to TRBJ2-5; 9 bases match TRBD1. This CDR3 is built from 16 residues. Germline V gene sequence: CDR1 LNHNV, CDR2 YYDKDF (reference sequence). J gave up 4 bases and V 2 bases, and 8 bases lay outside the gene matches. CDR3: CATSRPGQGISETQYF. The CDR3 DNA sequence: TGTGCCACCAGCAGACCGGGACAGGGAATTTCAGAGACCCAGTACTTC.

The table lists this clone with a few counts. This chain connects TRBV7-9 to TRBJ1-1; D is uncertain. The CDR3 covers 13 residues. Trimming shortened V by 5 bases and J by 4 bases, and 11 bases separated the two germline ends. Germline CDR1 is SEHNR and CDR2 is FQNEAQ (reference sequence). CDR3 amino acids: CASSLDGLTEAFF. The CDR3 DNA reads TGTGCCAGCAGCCTGGATGGGCTCACTGAAGCTTTCTTT.

The rearrangement links TRBV5-4 to TRBJ1-4, with D maybe TRBD1 (5 bases). Trimming removed 0 bases at V and 5 bases at J, with 8 bases between. Germline V gene data show CDR1 as SGHNT and CDR2 as YYREEE (reference sequence). This CDR3 comprises 14 residues. Here the CDR3 reads CASSLDRPNEKLFF. The CDR3 region has the DNA TGTGCCAGCAGCTTGGACAGGCCCAATGAAAAACTGTTTTTT.

The chain joins TRBV15 to TRBJ1-2, with D unresolved. Germline V lookup: CDR1 LNHNV, CDR2 YYDKDF (reference sequence). V lost 0 bases, J lost 8 bases, and 16 bases lay in between. The CDR3 contains 15 residues. CDR3 in amino acids: CATSRDFSPAEGYTF. CDR3 bases: TGTGCCACCAGCAGAGATTTTAGTCCGGCGGAGGGCTACACCTTC.

CDR3 sequence: CASSPTGSDEQYF. Written as DNA, the CDR3 is TGCGCCAGCAGCCCGACAGGGTCTGACGAGCAGTACTTC. The chain couples TRBV4-3 to TRBJ2-7, with 7 positions matching TRBD1. The CDR3 runs 13 residues. CDR1 is LGHNA, CDR2 YSLEER, per germline. Trimming cost V 4 bases and J 5 bases; bases outside gene matches: 5.

CDR3 in DNA: TGTGCCAGCAGCCGAAGTCAGGGCTCCGGGAATGAGCAGTTCTTC. It is translated as CASSRSQGSGNEQFF. The rearrangement uses TRBV4-2 and TRBJ2-1; the D gene is possibly TRBD1 (5 bases). Trimming removed 4 bases at V and 7 bases at J, with 17 bases between. Per the germline V gene, CDR1 is LGHNA and CDR2 is YNFKEQ. The CDR3 runs to 15 residues.

The J gene is TRBJ1-3, the V gene TRBV18; weak D call: TRBD1 (6 bases). The germline V gene has CDR1 KGHSH and CDR2 LQKENI. This CDR3 is built from 17 residues. Trimming removed 5 bases at V and 4 bases at J, with 21 bases between. The CDR3 nucleotides are TGTGCCAGCTCAACTAGAAAACAGGGTCGGGGCGGAAACACCATATATTTT. Its translation is CASSTRKQGRGGNTIYF.

The chain carries TRBV7-2 and TRBJ1-6; TRBD1 matches at 12 bases. CDR3 length: 18 residues. V lost 5 bases, J lost 4 bases, and 9 bases stayed unmatched. Germline assignment: CDR1 SGHTA and CDR2 FQGNSA. The CDR3 sequence: CASSTGTGGLLYNSPLHF. The CDR3 coding sequence is TGTGCCAGCAGCACCGGGACAGGGGGCCTTTTATATAATTCACCCCTCCACTTT.

The CDR3 spells CASSPLGGAEAFF. CDR3 in DNA: TGTGCCAGCTCACCACTAGGGGGGGCTGAAGCTTTCTTT. This rearrangement joins TRBV18 to TRBJ1-1; tentatively, D is TRBD1 (6 bases). V lost 1 base, J lost 6 bases, and 9 bases lay in between. CDR1 is KGHSH and CDR2 is LQKENI in the germline V gene. The CDR3 spans 13 residues.

The CDR3 region is CASSQEGLYSNQPQHF. The CDR3 nucleotides read TGTGCCAGCAGCCAAGAAGGACTGTATAGCAATCAGCCCCAGCATTTT. The chain carries TRBV4-2 and TRBJ1-5; the D is unclear. This CDR3 contains 16 residues. From germline, CDR1 is LGHNA and CDR2 YNFKEQ. V was shortened by 0 bases and J by 0 bases, with 9 bases between the two germline ends.

The rearrangement joins TRBV5-4 to TRBJ2-2; TRBD2 is a possible D gene (6 bases). The CDR3 is made up of 14 amino acids. Germline CDR1 SGHNT, CDR2 YYREEE (reference sequence). The V and J ends lost 2 bases and 7 bases respectively, with 12 bases between them. CDR3 sequence (DNA): TGTGCCAGCAGCTTTTCCGGGACTGGCGGGGAGCTGTTTTTT. Its translation is CASSFSGTGGELFF.

V is TRBV30 and J is TRBJ2-3; TRBD1 might be the D (6 bases). The V end was cut by 3 bases, the J end by 3 bases, with 22 bases between. From germline, CDR1 is GTSNPN and CDR2 SVGIG (reference sequence). This CDR3 is 17 amino acids long. CDR3 nucleotides: TGTGCCTGGAGAAGAGGGCAGGGGCCCCTGCTTACAGATACGCAGTATTTT. Translation: CAWRRGQGPLLTDTQYF.

The chain employs TRBV10-3 and TRBJ1-5; D gene uncertain. CDR1 is ENHRY, CDR2 SYGVKD, per germline. V was clipped by 0 bases and J by 0 bases, with 9 bases between them. The CDR3 length is 16 residues. CDR3 residues: CAISESNRYSNQPQHF. In DNA form, the CDR3 reads TGTGCCATCAGTGAGTCGAACAGATATAGCAATCAGCCCCAGCATTTT.

This clone occurred a few times. The rearrangement uses TRBV28 and TRBJ2-5; TRBD2 matches 12 bases. Trimming at V came to 4 bases and at J to 5 bases, leaving 2 bases not matched to a gene. The CDR3 length is 14 residues. Germline CDR1 and CDR2: MDHEN and SYDVKM. CDR3 in DNA: TGTGCCAGCAGTTCTAGCGGGGGGGTGGAGACCCAGTACTTC. Protein sequence: CASSSSGGVETQYF.

The chain couples TRBV9 to TRBJ2-3; 9 bases match TRBD2. V was pared by 8 bases and J by 6 bases, with 13 bases of the junction left unmatched. CDR1 is SGDLS, CDR2 YYNGEE, per germline. The CDR3 contains 15 residues. CDR3 sequence (DNA): TGTGCCAGTACACCGGCGGGGGGGCCAAGGGATACGCAGTATTTT. The encoded protein is CASTPAGGPRDTQYF.

V and J are TRBV6-1 and TRBJ2-7, with D perhaps matching TRBD1 (6 bases). CDR1 and CDR2 from the germline V gene are MNHNS and SASEGT. The V gene lost 4 bases and the J gene lost 6 bases, with 16 bases spanning the gap. The CDR3 is 14 residues long. CDR3 nucleotide sequence: TGTGCCAGCAGTGGAAACAGGGCAGTCCCCGAGCAGTACTTC. It translates to CASSGNRAVPEQYF.

J is TRBJ1-6 and V is TRBV5-1; D is possibly TRBD1 (5 bases). The germline V and J ends were trimmed by 0 bases and 10 bases, with 17 bases remaining between them. Germline V CDR1 and CDR2: SGHRS, YFSETQ. CDR3 length equals 16 residues. CDR3 sequence reads: CASSLARAGMGSPLHF. The CDR3 DNA reads TGCGCCAGCAGCTTGGCCAGGGCAGGGATGGGCTCACCCCTCCACTTT.